This record looks at one TCR beta chain sequence and its context. The germline V gene encodes CDR1 SGDLS and CDR2 YYNGEE. The CDR3 runs 14 residues. Trimming pared 0 bases from V and 4 bases from J, leaving 8 bases between. The sample originates from a study of shared clonotypes between healthy human individuals. Donors comprised only Caucasian adults living in Nashville, Tennessee. In the original processing: Owing to the provision of junction-only sequences devoid of quality scores by immunoSEQ, filtering differed. The method was immunoSEQ multiplex PCR; TCRdb's version includes in-frame clones alone and lacks a portion of them. From that table come the V and J calls and clone size; the DNA was used to work out D and trimming. Here the sample spans around 500,000 clones, 70% to 80% being singletons.

This TCR was sampled from a woman between 40 and 50 years old in good health. Some clones in this sample may be carry-over from other donors' samples. The sample taken for sequencing was PBMCs. The chain is built from TRBV9 and TRBJ1-5; no firm D call. CDR3 residues: CASSVGTANQPQHF. As DNA, the CDR3 is TGTGCCAGCAGCGTAGGTACAGCGAATCAGCCCCAGCATTTT.